This T cell receptor (beta chain) came from a study of cytomegalovirus exposure and HLA in healthy donors. Study-level information: Earlier findings included about 120 million unique TCR beta sequences obtained from about 180 million T cells.

Study-wide results and caveats: Presence/absence analyses rested on an assumption that sequencing depth was roughly uniform across donors. In a later analysis, HLA-C alleles had the fewest associated TCRs, DRB1 alleles the most. HLA alleles were associated with 15,000 to 20,000 TCR beta sequences in a later analysis at 0.05 false discovery rate.

As to this clone: Its antigen is as yet unknown.

V was cut by 7 bases and J by 8 bases, with 11 bases left in between. The germline V gene encodes CDR1 MNHNY and CDR2 SVGAGI (reference sequence). This CDR3 is built from 11 residues. The primer mix had 60 Vbeta and 13 Jbeta primers. Some clones are missing from TCRdb's copy, which holds only in-frame ones; the method was immunoSEQ multiplex PCR. The sample includes tens of thousands of clones, 67% of them seen just once. The sequence derives from a woman between 45 and 65 years old in good health and CMV-seropositive. Sequenced sample: PBMCs. The chain uses TRBV6-6 and TRBJ1-1; D remains ambiguous. The CDR3 is CASKSREEAFF. DNA of the CDR3: TGTGCCAGCAAAAGCCGGGAAGAAGCTTTCTTT.